These 13 T cell receptor beta chains share one sample of origin, sequenced in a study of T cell responses to AZD1222 COVID-19 vaccine. Profiling relied on immunoSEQ multiplex PCR, and the TCRdb table lists in-frame clones only, not all of them. Here the sample spans around 67,000 clones, about four fifths being singletons. This material consisted of peripheral blood, taken on day 0 of AZD1222 vaccination. The receptor set was obtained from an adult in good health.

V and J are TRBV7-2 and TRBJ2-7; 8 bases agree with TRBD2. Germline V gives CDR1 SGHTA, CDR2 FQGNSA. The CDR3 extends over 16 amino acids. With 5 bases clipped from V and 5 bases from J, the junction kept 14 bases outside the gene matches. The CDR3 DNA follows: TGTGCCAGCAGCCACACGCCGGGGGGGGTCGGGAACGAGCAGTACTTC. Amino acid sequence: CASSHTPGGVGNEQYF.

The gene calls are TRBV5-6 and TRBJ1-2; TRBD1 matches at 7 bases. CDR3 length: 13 amino acids. V gave up 4 bases and J gave up 4 bases; unmatched junction bases: 4. Per the germline V gene, CDR1 is SGHDT and CDR2 is YYEEEE. CDR3 amino acids: CASSTGQVYGYTF. CDR3 DNA sequence: TGTGCCAGCAGCACCGGACAGGTCTATGGCTACACCTTC.

The chain joins TRBV5-3 to TRBJ1-1; D is uncertain. TRBV5-3 has ORF status, its function being uncertain. V was trimmed by 4 bases and J by 5 bases, leaving 0 bases between them. CDR3 length: 9 amino acids. CDR3 region: CARSTEAFF. CDR3 DNA: TGTGCCAGAAGCACTGAAGCTTTCTTT.

The rearrangement uses TRBV6-5 and TRBJ1-1; D is perhaps TRBD1 (5 bases). The ends were cut back, 5 bases at V and 4 bases at J, with 14 bases in the middle. The CDR3 is made up of 14 amino acids. Germline-derived CDR1 and CDR2 are MNHEY and SVGAGI. The CDR3 DNA follows: TGTGCCAGCAGTCTGGGGGAGGGGAGCACTGAAGCTTTCTTT. Encoded protein: CASSLGEGSTEAFF.

The count of this clone is one. The chain employs TRBV18 and TRBJ2-5; 8 bases agree with TRBD1. Trimming at V came to 5 bases and at J to 4 bases, leaving 6 bases not matched to a gene. Germline CDR1 and CDR2: KGHSH and LQKENI. The CDR3 spans 14 residues. The CDR3 loop reads CASSTSTGGETQYF. The CDR3 region has the DNA TGTGCCAGCTCAACGAGTACAGGGGGAGAGACCCAGTACTTC.

The chain has TRBV19 and TRBJ2-7; 8 bases are a match to TRBD1. CDR1 LNHDA and CDR2 SQIVND come from the germline V gene (reference sequence). This CDR3 has 13 residues. V trimming: 8 bases; J trimming: 2 bases; junction bases outside the gene matches: 5. In nucleotides, the CDR3 is TGTGCCAGTGGCTCGACAGGGGCCTACGAGCAGTACTTC. It translates to CASGSTGAYEQYF. Full variable domain (remainder filled in from reference TRBV19 and TRBJ2-7): DGGITQSPKYLFRKEGQNVTLSCEQNLNHDAMYWYRQDPGQGLRLIYYSQIVNDFQKGDIAEGYSVSREKKESFPLTVTSAQKNPTAFYLCASGSTGAYEQYFGPGTRLTVT.

This clone appeared once. V usage is TRBV19 and J usage is TRBJ1-6, with D perhaps matching TRBD1 (6 bases). The germline gives CDR1 LNHDA, CDR2 SQIVND (reference sequence). The ends were cut back, 3 bases at V and 7 bases at J, with 13 bases in the middle. CDR3 length: 15 residues. The CDR3, as DNA: TGTGCCAGTAGTATTGAAGACAGGATGAATTCACCCCTCCACTTT. Amino acids: CASSIEDRMNSPLHF. Together with reference TRBV19 and TRBJ1-6, the CDR3 gives the full variable domain: DGGITQSPKYLFRKEGQNVTLSCEQNLNHDAMYWYRQDPGQGLRLIYYSQIVNDFQKGDIAEGYSVSREKKESFPLTVTSAQKNPTAFYLCASSIEDRMNSPLHFGNGTRLTVT.

The genes are TRBV5-4 and TRBJ2-1; TRBD2 matches at 8 bases. CDR3 size: 15 residues. V was pared by 6 bases and J by 4 bases, with 9 bases of the junction left unmatched. CDR1 SGHNT and CDR2 YYREEE come from the germline V gene (reference sequence). The CDR3 sequence is CASTSSGGAYNEQFF. CDR3 nucleotides: TGTGCCAGCACCTCCTCGGGGGGGGCTTACAATGAGCAGTTCTTC. The complete variable domain, with remaining parts taken from reference TRBV5-4 and TRBJ2-1, reads ETGVTQSPTHLIKTRGQQVTLRCSSQSGHNTVSWYQQALGQGPQFIFQYYREEENGRGNFPPRFSGLQFPNYSSELNVNALELDDSALYLCASTSSGGAYNEQFFGPGTRLTVL.

The chain combines TRBV18 with TRBJ2-7; TRBD1 might be the D (6 bases). This CDR3 region has 14 residues. The germline V and J ends were trimmed by 3 bases and 2 bases, with 11 bases remaining between them. Germline lookup yields CDR1 KGHSH and CDR2 LQKENI. In nucleotides, the CDR3 is TGTGCCAGCTCACCTACCAGGGGACCCTACGAGCAGTACTTC. Its translation is CASSPTRGPYEQYF.

The chain joins TRBV28 to TRBJ2-2; D is tentatively TRBD1 or TRBD2 (6 bases each). Per germline, CDR1 MDHEN and CDR2 SYDVKM. The CDR3 consists of 15 residues. Trimming removed 5 bases from V and 5 bases from J, with 15 bases in between. CDR3 loop: CASSNGGRETGELFF. CDR3 bases: TGTGCCAGCAGTAACGGGGGCAGGGAAACCGGGGAGCTGTTTTTT.

The chain uses TRBV19 and TRBJ2-7; D is ambiguous. V lost 5 bases and J 3 bases, leaving 14 bases between the germline ends. CDR3 length equals 14 residues. The germline V gene has CDR1 LNHDA and CDR2 SQIVND (reference sequence). The CDR3 loop is CASSAQVRGYEQYF. The CDR3 coding sequence is TGTGCCAGTAGTGCCCAGGTTAGAGGCTACGAGCAGTACTTC.

This chain joins TRBV2 and TRBJ1-2; D call uncertain. With 4 bases removed from V and 5 bases from J, the gap between germline ends came to 14 bases. CDR1 is SNHLY, CDR2 FYNNEI, per germline. The CDR3 contains 14 residues. CDR3 sequence (DNA): TGTGCCAGCAGTGTAAGGCCCGACGTGTATGGCTACACCTTC. Protein product: CASSVRPDVYGYTF.

The chain recombines TRBV9 with TRBJ2-6; tentatively, D is TRBD1 (5 bases). The CDR3 contains 16 residues. The germline V gene has CDR1 SGDLS and CDR2 YYNGEE. Trimming took 0 bases from V and 4 from J, leaving 11 bases between them. The CDR3 bases are TGTGCCAGCAGCGTAGCTTCAGGGTCAGGGGCCAACGTCCTGACTTTC. Protein: CASSVASGSGANVLTF. Combining the CDR3 with reference TRBV9 and TRBJ2-6 gives the whole variable domain DSGVTQTPKHLITATGQRVTLRCSPRSGDLSVYWYQQSLDQGLQFLIQYYNGEERAKGNILERFSAQQFPDLHSELNLSSLELGDSALYFCASSVASGSGANVLTFGAGSRLTVL.